The entry below gives a single T cell receptor (beta chain) sequence along with its context. No antigen is known for it. Base quality data are lacking; no much larger clone is found one base away. The source of the sample is a study of Ad26.COV2.S vaccination and SARS-CoV-2 variants (dated by TCRdb to about 2021). Background on the whole study: Vaccine-arm donors were drawn from COV1001, a multicentre, randomized, double-blind, placebo-controlled phase I-IIa trial of Ad26.COV2.S in healthy adults. TCRbeta repertoire sequencing served as the tool for gauging how specific and how broad the SARS-CoV-2-reactive T cell receptors were following Ad26.COV2.S vaccination. A total of approximately 30 samples were included in the TCR-sequenced set, comprising roughly 20 Ad26.COV2.S vaccine recipients, 5 placebo recipients and 8 SARS-CoV-2 convalescent individuals. Investigators did not know the trial group allocation while performing experiments and assessing outcomes. Trial participants were randomized into five groups of five: low-dose or high-dose Ad26.COV2.S given once or twice, or placebo on both occasions. Ad26.COV2.S was administered intramuscularly at a dose of 5x10^10 or 1x10^11 viral particles, either as one shot or as two shots given 56 days apart.

What the work shows at the level of the full study, not this receptor alone: After vaccination, substantial breadth of spike-specific CD8+ and CD4+ T cell responses was reported. The study was not powered to compare responses between vaccine doses or regimens. Ad26.COV2.S recipients had higher spike-specific TCR breadth than placebo recipients (P = 0.0014). Vaccine and placebo recipients had comparable non-spike TCR breadth, which fits with the vaccine containing only spike. It was noted by the authors that total T cell responses may have been underestimated by the TCR breadth and depth analyses.

The immunoSEQ Assay was the method used to sequence TCRbeta CDR3 regions. After extraction, genomic DNA underwent amplification by bias-controlled multiplex PCR, followed by high-throughput sequencing. In the authors' own workflow: To quantify the absolute abundance of each unique TCRbeta CDR3 region, sequences were collapsed and filtered. T cell fraction was estimated by normalization of TCRbeta template counts to usable DNA, with usable DNA being measured through amplification of reference genes present in all nucleated cells. Repertoire TCRs were annotated as SARS-CoV-2-specific when V gene, CDR3 amino acid sequence and J gene were exactly matched to a known reactive TCR set. The reference SARS-CoV-2 TCR set came from MIRA and was filtered for enrichment in COVID-19-positive ImmuneCODE repertoires, removing public or cross-reactive TCRs. Using the MIRA antigens, annotated TCRs were further analysed by specific ORF or by position within an ORF. Depth was the summed frequency of annotated unique rearrangements, while breadth was defined as annotated unique rearrangements over total unique productive rearrangements. TCR breadth was compared between groups using two-sided Wilcoxon rank-sum tests. TCRdb holds this immuneACCESS table with in-frame rearrangements only. Some clones are missing; in checked studies, unresolved V genes explain under half, and the rest has no known cause. Clone size and the V and J calls come from that table; the DNA yielded D and trimming. The sample has over 400,000 clones on record, less than 95% of them singletons. Of the sample, around 4.5% falls within the top ten clones.

Including cysteine and phenylalanine, the CDR3 has 16 amino acids. Just the 48-base CDR3 DNA is kept, in frame starting at base 1. The germline ends are 14 bases apart after V is trimmed by 4 bases and J by 0 bases. Sequences SGHDT (CDR1) and YYEEEE (CDR2) are obtained from the germline V gene. The sample's treatment or condition label is to be understood as: 15 to 20 received Ad26.COV2.S at low or high dose, single or two shots; a few received placebo; per-sample allocation not given. For vaccine and placebo recipients, the sequenced repertoires came from samples collected on day 63 after the first injection. Cohort 1b enrolled some 25 adults aged 18-55 years at a single site in Boston, USA, between 29 July and 7 August 2020. Ad26.COV2.S was a replication-incompetent adenovirus type 26 vector that expressed a prefusion-stabilized SARS-CoV-2 spike protein derived from the original Wuhan strain.

This sequence originates from a person aged 18-65 years who received the Ad26.COV2.S COVID-19 vaccine or a placebo. Recombination connected TRBV5-6 to TRBJ1-5; the D gene remains uncertain. The specimen was peripheral blood, collected in a trial of Ad26.COV2.S vaccine versus placebo. The nucleotide sequence reads as follows: TGTGCCAGCAGCAGGGCGGGAGTTAATAGCAATCAGCCCCAGCATTTT. This codes for CASSRAGVNSNQPQHF.